What follows is one T cell receptor beta chain and its context. This CDR3 is 15 amino acids long. Germline V gene sequence: CDR1 DFQATT, CDR2 SNEGSKA (reference sequence). The data derive from a study of T cells expressing NK-cell markers. Study-level background: With respect to HCMV, most of the eight sequenced donors were seropositive, and one was seronegative.

The TCR beta cDNA came from 5'RACE template switching with UMIs. For each CDR3 protein, TCRdb gives one entry from its re-call of the 5' RACE reads, without DNA. The sample holds around 260,000 distinct CDR3 sequences. The chain recombines TRBV20-1 with TRBJ2-1; TCRdb's D call, TRBD2, is unchecked because there is no DNA. The source of this sequence is a woman aged 18 to 69 in good health. The sequenced sample consisted of blood T cells: a sorted CD56 or NKG2C T cell subset, CD4+ or CD8+ T cells, or bulk PBMC T cells (not recorded which). CDR3 loop: CSAGPGLAVYNEQFF.